The 14 T cell receptor beta chains listed next were all sequenced from one sample in a study of identical twins. TCRdb reanalysed the 5' RACE reads using MiXCR and keeps one entry per CDR3 protein. The sample lists 450,000 to 650,000 distinct CDR3 sequences, roughly 9.5% occurring once. The sample also formed part of further work on yellow fever vaccine responses in identical twins.

Specimen: PBMCs. The receptor set was obtained from a woman aged 18-35 years in good health.

This clonotype was counted a few times. The chain's CDR3 is CASSWGQSNTGELFF. CDR3 nucleotide sequence: TGCGCCAGCAGCTGGGGACAATCGAACACCGGGGAGCTGTTTTTT. This sequence joins TRBV5-1 and TRBJ2-2; maybe TRBD1 (6 bases). Trimming pared 3 bases from V and 0 bases from J, leaving 9 bases between. The CDR3 covers 15 residues. Germline CDR1 and CDR2: SGHRS and YFSETQ.

This clonotype turned up a few times. V is TRBV4-1 and J is TRBJ2-1, with D possibly matching TRBD2 (6 bases). From germline, CDR1 is MGHRA and CDR2 YSYEKL. V was pared by 0 bases and J by 6 bases, with 15 bases between. The CDR3 has 16 residues. CDR3 sequence: CASSQDLSGVTNEQFF. The CDR3 DNA follows: TGCGCCAGCAGCCAAGATTTGTCGGGAGTGACCAATGAGCAGTTCTTC.

This clonotype has just a few counts. The J gene is TRBJ2-7, the V gene TRBV7-2; 10 bases fit TRBD1. V was clipped by 0 bases and J by 7 bases; unmatched bases: 9. The CDR3 extends over 16 amino acids. Per germline, CDR1 SGHTA and CDR2 FQGNSA. The CDR3 DNA sequence: TGTGCCAGCAGCTTAGCTCCGACAGGGGGCGCGGGAGAGCAGTACTTC. Protein sequence: CASSLAPTGGAGEQYF.

The V and J genes are TRBV7-2 and TRBJ2-2; TRBD1 matches 7 bases. Losses at the gene ends were 4 bases for V and 1 base for J; bases not matched to a gene: 6. Germline assignment: CDR1 SGHTA and CDR2 FQGNSA. The CDR3 sequence is 16 residues long. The CDR3 region is CASSYPRTGNTGELFF. CDR3 coding DNA: TGTGCCAGCAGCTACCCTAGGACAGGGAACACCGGGGAGCTGTTTTTT.

The CDR3 coding sequence is TGTGCCAGCAGCTTATCCGGGCCTAGCGAAAACCCGTGGGAGCAGTACTTC. Residues: CASSLSGPSENPWEQYF. V usage is TRBV7-9 and J usage is TRBJ2-7, with a weak D call TRBD2 (6 bases). The V gene's germline CDR1 is SEHNR and CDR2 FQNEAQ (reference sequence). Trimming left V 2 bases short and J 7 bases short, with 24 bases between. The CDR3 spans 17 residues.

This clonotype was observed a few times. This chain connects TRBV7-3 to TRBJ2-3; the D gene is possibly TRBD1 (6 bases). CDR3 length: 17 residues. V lost 0 bases, J lost 0 bases, and 13 bases lay in between. CDR1 and CDR2 (germline): SGHTA, FQGTGA. CDR3 in amino acids: CASSLTQGFRSTDTQYF. CDR3 coding DNA: TGTGCCAGCAGCTTAACACAGGGTTTCAGAAGCACAGATACGCAGTATTTT.

This clonotype showed up many times. The J gene is TRBJ2-3, the V gene TRBV29-1; D is ambiguous. V shed 3 bases and J shed 13 bases, with 14 bases lying between them. The CDR3 spans 11 residues. Germline CDR1 SQVTM, CDR2 ANQGSEA. CDR3 loop: CSVEFGEVEYF. The CDR3 nucleotides read TGCAGCGTTGAGTTCGGAGAGGTTGAGTATTTT.

This clonotype has just a few counts. This chain connects TRBV7-2 to TRBJ2-3; maybe TRBD2 (7 bases). Trimming left V 0 bases short and J 5 bases short, with 9 bases between. CDR1 SGHTA and CDR2 FQGNSA come from the germline V gene. This CDR3 has 14 residues. CDR3 sequence reads: CASSLARGGDTQYF. The CDR3 DNA is TGTGCCAGCAGCTTAGCTAGGGGGGGAGATACGCAGTATTTT.

This clonotype was seen many times. V gene TRBV20-1 combines with J gene TRBJ2-1; D is perhaps TRBD2 (5 bases). V was clipped by 4 bases and J by 3 bases, with 16 bases between them. The CDR3 is made up of 15 amino acids. Germline values: CDR1 DFQATT, CDR2 SNEGSKA (reference sequence). CDR3 loop: CSAKNTGIDYNEQFF. The DNA of the CDR3 is TGCAGTGCTAAGAATACGGGAATAGACTACAATGAGCAGTTCTTC.

The chain recombines TRBV28 with TRBJ2-1; TRBD2 aligns across 8 bases. The CDR3 has 15 residues. V lost 5 bases, J lost 10 bases, and 13 bases stayed unmatched. CDR1 is MDHEN, CDR2 SYDVKM, per germline. The CDR3 DNA reads TGTGCCAGCAGTCCAAACTTCCCCGGGACTAGAGAGCAGTTCTTC. Its protein product is CASSPNFPGTREQFF.

This clonotype was observed once. V gene TRBV25-1 combines with J gene TRBJ2-7; D is ambiguous. This CDR3 has 12 residues. The V end lost 0 bases, the J end lost 2 bases, and 2 bases lay between the germline ends. CDR1 is MGHDK, CDR2 SYGVNS, per germline. CDR3: CASSEYPYEQYF. CDR3 in DNA: TGTGCCAGCAGTGAATATCCCTACGAGCAGTACTTC.

A few counts support this clonotype. The chain recombines TRBV5-1 with TRBJ2-7, with D perhaps matching TRBD2 (5 bases). This CDR3 is built from 17 residues. V lost 0 bases and J 0 bases, leaving 16 bases between the germline ends. CDR1 and CDR2 (germline): SGHRS, YFSETQ. The CDR3 nucleotides are TGCGCCAGCAGCTTGGCGGGCCGGGAAACAAGCTCCTACGAGCAGTACTTC. Translating gives CASSLAGRETSSYEQYF.

This clonotype was counted many times. The chain recombines TRBV2 with TRBJ2-3; D not certain. Germline-derived CDR1 and CDR2 are SNHLY and FYNNEI. The V end was cut by 2 bases, the J end by 4 bases, with 4 bases between. CDR3 length: 12 residues. This CDR3 reads CASSESSDTQYF. The CDR3 nucleotides read TGTGCCAGCAGTGAATCGTCAGATACGCAGTATTTT.

Ten or more counts support this clonotype. The gene calls are TRBV18 and TRBJ2-5; D is uncertain. V was trimmed by 8 bases and J by 0 bases, leaving 7 bases between them. Germline V gene lookup returns CDR1 KGHSH and CDR2 LQKENI. This CDR3 has 12 residues. Here the CDR3 DNA reads TGTGCCAGCAGCCCGTACCAAGAGACCCAGTACTTC. Protein sequence: CASSPYQETQYF.